These 8 T cell receptor beta chains were all obtained from the same sample, sequenced in a study of CD8 T cells in Susac syndrome. With random hexamers, roughly 0.45 to 1 ug RNA was reverse transcribed. One entry per CDR3 protein, called by TCRdb with MiXCR from the immunoSEQ multiplex PCR reads. The sample consists of around 200,000 distinct CDR3 sequences, 90% to 97% of them appearing once. Sequenced material: CD4+ T cells from PBMCs. These TCRs come from a human donor with Susac syndrome.

V and J are TRBV27 and TRBJ2-5; TRBD1 agrees at 10 bases. Germline CDR1 and CDR2: MNHEY and SMNVEV (reference sequence). J gave up 3 bases and V 2 bases, and 6 bases lay outside the gene matches. This CDR3 is built from 16 residues. The CDR3 bases are TGTGCCAGCAGTTTAGTAGTGGGACAGGGGAAAGAGACCCAGTACTTC. Translated, it gives CASSLVVGQGKETQYF.

This chain joins TRBV6-2 or TRBV6-3 and TRBJ2-1; no firm D call. Trimming removed 7 bases from V and 6 bases from J, with 10 bases in between. The CDR3 totals 12 residues. Germline lookup yields CDR1 MNHEY and CDR2 SVGEGT. The CDR3 reads CASNTPANEQFF. CDR3 DNA sequence: TGTGCCAGCAACACTCCAGCCAATGAGCAGTTCTTC.

This rearrangement joins TRBV5-6 to TRBJ2-7; the match to TRBD2 covers 9 bases. Germline trimming cut 10 bases from V and 6 bases from J; bases unmatched to any gene: 14. This CDR3 region has 14 residues. Germline V gives CDR1 SGHDT, CDR2 YYEEEE. CDR3 nucleotides: TGTGCCTCAAGCGGGGGGCAAATCTTATCCGAGCAGTACTTC. Amino acids: CASSGGQILSEQYF.

The rearrangement uses TRBV6-5 and TRBJ1-1; weak D call: TRBD1 (6 bases). CDR1 MNHEY and CDR2 SVGAGI come from the germline V gene. V dropped 4 bases and J dropped 1 base, with 10 bases sitting between them. The CDR3 loop spans 14 amino acids. As DNA, the CDR3 is TGTGCCAGCAGTTGGCAGGGGAGGAACACTGAAGCTTTCTTT. It translates to CASSWQGRNTEAFF.

This chain links TRBV29-1 with TRBJ1-1; D may be TRBD1 (5 bases). Germline V gives CDR1 SQVTM, CDR2 ANQGSEA. V was shortened by 5 bases and J by 1 base, with 11 bases between the two germline ends. The CDR3 contains 13 residues. The DNA for the CDR3 is TGCAGCGTTTCGGCGGGGCAGAACACTGAAGCTTTCTTT. This sequence encodes CSVSAGQNTEAFF.

The genes are TRBV29-1 and TRBJ1-1; D is possibly TRBD1 (6 bases). The CDR3 loop spans 14 amino acids. The V and J ends lost 2 bases and 0 bases respectively, with 10 bases between them. Germline-derived CDR1 and CDR2 are SQVTM and ANQGSEA. CDR3 in DNA: TGCAGCGTTGAACAAAGACAGGTGAACACTGAAGCTTTCTTT. Amino acids: CSVEQRQVNTEAFF.

The chain has TRBV10-3 and TRBJ2-3, with 8 positions matching TRBD2. Looked up from germline, CDR1 is ENHRY and CDR2 is SYGVKD. V was pared by 9 bases and J by 5 bases, with 7 bases of the junction left unmatched. The CDR3 contains 13 residues. CDR3 nucleotide sequence: TGTGCCATAGGGACTAGGGGAATAGATACGCAGTATTTT. Protein product: CAIGTRGIDTQYF.

This chain uses TRBV30 with TRBJ2-3, with D maybe TRBD1 (5 bases). The CDR3 extends over 10 amino acids. Trimming stripped 5 bases from V and 9 bases from J, with 9 bases between. Per germline, CDR1 GTSNPN and CDR2 SVGIG (reference sequence). Here the CDR3 reads CAWGAGTQYF. DNA for the CDR3: TGTGCCTGGGGGGCAGGGACGCAGTATTTT.